What follows is one T cell receptor (beta chain) and its context. What it recognizes is unknown. At one end the junction does not follow the germline gene, possibly because of a read error. The source of the sample is a study of CD8+CD57+ T cells in acquired aplastic anemia. Study-level points and caveats: With respect to CD8+ Simpson's diversity, patients and controls did not differ significantly.

This CDR3 comprises 13 residues. CDR1 and CDR2 from the germline V gene are ENHRY and SYGVKD. CD8+CD57+ cell expansion had been shown by flow cytometry in patients chosen for sequencing. The template for TCR beta VDJ and CDR3 sequence profiling was genomic DNA. TCRdb analysed the reads with MiXCR anew, one entry per CDR3 protein. The sample has roughly 290,000 distinct CDR3 sequences; roughly 61% are singletons. This TCR came from a human donor with aplastic anemia. The rearrangement joins TRBV10-3 to TRBJ2-5; a possible D gene is TRBD1 (5 bases). The sample comprised sorted CD4+, CD8+, or CD8+CD57+ T cells (not recorded which) from PBMCs. The CDR3 DNA sequence: TGTGCCAGCAGCAAGGGGTTTCAAGGGACCCAGTACTTC. Its translation: CASSKGFQGTQYF.